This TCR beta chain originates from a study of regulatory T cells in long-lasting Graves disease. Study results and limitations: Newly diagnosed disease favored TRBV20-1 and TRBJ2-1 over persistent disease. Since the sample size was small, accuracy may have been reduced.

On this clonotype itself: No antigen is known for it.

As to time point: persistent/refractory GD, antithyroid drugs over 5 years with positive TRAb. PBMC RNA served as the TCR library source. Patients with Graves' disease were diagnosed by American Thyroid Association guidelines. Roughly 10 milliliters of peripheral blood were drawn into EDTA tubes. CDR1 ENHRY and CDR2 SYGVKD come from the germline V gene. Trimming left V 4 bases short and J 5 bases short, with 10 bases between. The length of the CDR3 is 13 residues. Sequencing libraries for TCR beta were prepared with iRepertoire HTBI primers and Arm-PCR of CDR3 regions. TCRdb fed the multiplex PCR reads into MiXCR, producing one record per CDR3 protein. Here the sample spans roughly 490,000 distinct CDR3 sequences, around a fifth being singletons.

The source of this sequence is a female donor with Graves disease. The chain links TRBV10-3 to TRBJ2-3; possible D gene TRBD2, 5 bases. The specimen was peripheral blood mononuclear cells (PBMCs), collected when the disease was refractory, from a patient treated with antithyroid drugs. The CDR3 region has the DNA TGTGCCATCAGTGGGGGAGTCGGAGATACGCAGTATTTT. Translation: CAISGGVGDTQYF.